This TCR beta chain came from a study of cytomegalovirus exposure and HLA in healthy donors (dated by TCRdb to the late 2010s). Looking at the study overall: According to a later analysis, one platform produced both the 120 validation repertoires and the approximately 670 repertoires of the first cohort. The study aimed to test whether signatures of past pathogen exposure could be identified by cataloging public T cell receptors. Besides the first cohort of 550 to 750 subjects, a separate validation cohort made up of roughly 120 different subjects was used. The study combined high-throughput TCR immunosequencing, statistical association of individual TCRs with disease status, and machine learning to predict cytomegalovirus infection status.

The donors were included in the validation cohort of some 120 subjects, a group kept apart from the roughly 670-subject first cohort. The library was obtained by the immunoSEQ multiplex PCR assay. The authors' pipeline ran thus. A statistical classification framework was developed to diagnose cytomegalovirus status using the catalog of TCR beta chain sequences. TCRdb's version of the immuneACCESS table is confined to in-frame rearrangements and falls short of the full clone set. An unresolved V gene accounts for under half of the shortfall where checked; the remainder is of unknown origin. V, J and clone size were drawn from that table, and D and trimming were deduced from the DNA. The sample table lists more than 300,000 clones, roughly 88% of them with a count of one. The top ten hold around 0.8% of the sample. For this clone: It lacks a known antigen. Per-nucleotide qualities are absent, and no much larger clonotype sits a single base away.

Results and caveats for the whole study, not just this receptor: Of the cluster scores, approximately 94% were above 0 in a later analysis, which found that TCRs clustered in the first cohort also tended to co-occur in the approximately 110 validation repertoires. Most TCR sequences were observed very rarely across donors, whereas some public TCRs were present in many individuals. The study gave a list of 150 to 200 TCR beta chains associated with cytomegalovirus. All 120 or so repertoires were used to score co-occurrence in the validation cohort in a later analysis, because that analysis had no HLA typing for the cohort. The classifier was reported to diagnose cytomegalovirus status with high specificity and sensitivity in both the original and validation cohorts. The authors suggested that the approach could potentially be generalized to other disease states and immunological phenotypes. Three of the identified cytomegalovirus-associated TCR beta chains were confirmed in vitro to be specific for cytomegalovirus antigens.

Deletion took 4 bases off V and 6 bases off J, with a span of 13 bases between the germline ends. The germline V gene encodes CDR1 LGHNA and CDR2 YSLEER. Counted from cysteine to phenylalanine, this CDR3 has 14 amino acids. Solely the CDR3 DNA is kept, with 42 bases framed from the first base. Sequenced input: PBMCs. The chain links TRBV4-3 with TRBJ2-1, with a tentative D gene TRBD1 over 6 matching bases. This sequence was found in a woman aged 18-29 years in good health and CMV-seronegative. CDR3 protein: CASSPQTGRNEQFF. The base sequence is TGCGCCAGCAGCCCCCAAACAGGGCGCAATGAGCAGTTCTTC.